This T cell receptor (beta chain) was identified in a study of cytomegalovirus exposure and HLA in healthy donors. PCR involved 60 Vbeta and 13 Jbeta primers. Only in-frame clones appear in the TCRdb table, and some are missing; sequencing was by immunoSEQ multiplex PCR. The data contain hundreds of thousands of clones, approximately 83% of them singletons. Donors were ostensibly healthy at sampling, although undocumented immune exposures were probable. The CDR3 runs 15 residues. The V gene's germline CDR1 is SGHKS and CDR2 YYEKEE (reference sequence). Trimming cost V 4 bases and J 3 bases; bases outside gene matches: 10.

This TCR derives from a girl aged 5-17 years in good health and CMV-seronegative. The chain uses TRBV5-5 and TRBJ2-7, with 7 nucleotides matching TRBD1. The sample was PBMCs. The CDR3 sequence is CASSPHRQGYYEQYF. The CDR3 DNA reads TGTGCCAGCAGCCCGCACCGACAGGGCTACTACGAGCAGTACTTC.